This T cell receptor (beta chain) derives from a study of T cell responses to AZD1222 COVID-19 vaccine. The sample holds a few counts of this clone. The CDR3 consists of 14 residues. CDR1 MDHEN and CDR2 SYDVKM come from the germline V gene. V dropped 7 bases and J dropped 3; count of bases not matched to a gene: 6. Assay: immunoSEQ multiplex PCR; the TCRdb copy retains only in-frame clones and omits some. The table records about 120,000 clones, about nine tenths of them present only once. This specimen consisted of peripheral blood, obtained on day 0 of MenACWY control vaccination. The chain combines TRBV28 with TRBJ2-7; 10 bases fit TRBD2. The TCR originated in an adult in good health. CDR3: CASTALAGGYEQYF. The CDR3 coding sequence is TGTGCCAGCACAGCTTTAGCGGGAGGCTACGAGCAGTACTTC.